The TCR beta chain described here comes from a study of cytomegalovirus exposure and HLA in healthy donors (dated by TCRdb to 2015 to 2018). Regarding the study in general: According to an earlier analysis of a few hundred of the donors, some 180 million T cells yielded 100 million or so unique TCR beta sequences and about 280 Gb of sequence data. Approximately 300 gigabases of sequencing data and roughly 90 million unique TCR sequences were included in an early release covering 550 to 800 HLA-typed donors. To predict cytomegalovirus infection status, the study combined high-throughput TCR immunosequencing, statistical association of individual TCRs with disease status, and machine learning. In a later genetic analysis, genome-wide SNP genotypes for about 55% of the 666 donors were used, and that subset was treated as a discovery cohort. In addition to the first cohort of around 670 subjects, a separate validation cohort of 120 different subjects was used. The genetic ancestry cluster associated with self-reported Caucasian donors included 65% to 90% of the 300 to 450 genotyped donors. The study aimed to test whether cataloging public T cell receptors could reveal signatures of past pathogen exposure. Roughly five DR-DQ haplotypes were handled as single units for association and clustering, since linkage in the cohort was strong. The study profiled the T cell repertoires of hundreds of subjects by immunosequencing and related them to cytomegalovirus serostatus. In an earlier analysis of a few hundred of the donors, high-throughput TCR beta sequencing was used to judge whether each TCR beta V gene segment behaved as functional or pseudogenic. Alongside the repertoire data, information on donor age, sex, ethnicity and CMV serostatus was compiled. The number of donors typed differed by locus, with 629-630 for A, B, C, DRB1 and DQB1, 522 for DQA1, 600 to 610 for DPA1, and some 440 for DPB1. A later analysis re-examined previously published TCR beta repertoires from more than 600 donors and added high-resolution HLA genotyping to investigate patterns of TCR occurrence. Among over 350 genotyped donors of the cohort, an average of about 240,000 unique TCR beta nucleotide sequences were sequenced per donor, 15% to 20% of them non-productive. Rather than using new phenotypic data, the later analysis identified candidate immune exposures from TCR beta sequences and from how often those sequences occurred across donors. Every discovery cohort repertoire had been produced on one sequencing platform. HLA typing included class I and class II loci at four-digit resolution.

As for this clone: Its antigen remains undetermined. One base away there is no much larger clone; base qualities are not given.

Findings and caveats that apply to the study as a whole: While some public TCRs were present in many individuals, most TCR sequences turned up only very rarely across donors. A cluster of highly shared sequence variants was judged likely to be a technical artifact of the sequencing pipeline. The cohort was sequenced for TCR beta chains only, and without alpha or paired-chain data the features that could be detected were limited. In a later genetic analysis, fewer N-insertions in productive TCRs were reported among donors in an Asian-associated ancestry cluster than the approximately 710-donor mean. It was suggested by the authors that the approach could potentially be generalized to other disease states and immunological phenotypes. A later analysis reported that several top co-occurrence clusters appeared linked to parvovirus B19, influenza, CMV and Epstein-Barr virus. The earlier analysis of 587 of the donors excluded roughly 17 rarely observed V segments, including chromosome 9 orphons, because counts were too low. In a later analysis, the rate of TCR association differed among HLA loci, with DRB1 alleles having the most associated TCRs and HLA-C alleles having the fewest. The classifier was reported to diagnose cytomegalovirus status with high specificity and sensitivity in both the original cohort and the validation cohort. At a false discovery rate of 0.05, a later analysis linked under 20,000 TCR beta sequences to specific HLA alleles. In an earlier analysis of a few hundred of the donors, most TCR beta V segments were observed in productive rearrangements about 87% or about 30% of the time, broadly matching IMGT annotations. Strong co-occurrence of HLA alleles, especially DR and DQ, made assigning TCR associations to individual alleles difficult. Correlated functional status among segregating V segments might reflect linkage disequilibrium, but an unknown experimental factor could not be ruled out. A later analysis found that HLA-associated TCR beta chains were more clonally expanded and had lower generation probabilities than equally common non-associated chains. A later analysis found that most CMV-associated TCR beta chains appeared HLA-restricted, with HLA associations seemingly driven largely by CMV exposure. An association between a missense DCLRE1C variant and V-gene and J-gene trimming of TCR beta chains was found in a later genetic analysis and replicated in an independent cohort. For the cohort, immune exposure information was limited to CMV serostatus. Some IMGT-functional V segments, including TRBV6-2 and TRBV6-3, could not be distinguished by the 87-base-pair reads and were therefore excluded. Roughly uniform sequencing depth across donors was assumed in presence/absence analyses, although this assumption may not hold. In the study, roughly 160 TCR beta chains were listed as associated with cytomegalovirus. A further reported finding was that TCR beta sequences accurately predicted the HLA-A and HLA-B alleles for most subjects in the first cohort. HLA typing was unavailable for some donors at each locus, so association tests used only the typed subset. Three of the identified cytomegalovirus-associated TCR beta chains were confirmed in vitro to be specific for cytomegalovirus antigens.

The method was the immunoSEQ multiplex PCR assay. For the multiplex PCR, a mixture combining 60 forward primers for TCR Vbeta segments and 13 reverse primers for TCR Jbeta segments was used. A multiplex PCR assay on genomic DNA amplified the CDR3 region of rearranged TCR beta genes. The Illumina HiSeq System was used to sequence the amplified TCR beta libraries as 87-base-pair reads. As for the authors' bioinformatics: A later analysis counted about 82 million unique TCR beta chains across the 640 or so repertoires, and 9.5 million to 11 million of these chains were shared by at least two donors. A nearest-neighbor algorithm error-corrected the raw reads and collapsed the reads into unique sequences, merging closely related sequences to remove PCR and sequencing errors. V, D and J gene segments were assigned by aligning CDR3 sequences to IMGT reference sequences. For a sequence to be retained, a match of at least six nucleotides to both a V gene segment and a J gene segment was required. A rearrangement counted as productive if the CDR3 had no stop codons and remained in frame with V and J, and every other rearrangement counted as non-productive. CDR3 was defined by IMGT convention, running from the second conserved V-encoded cysteine to the conserved J-encoded phenylalanine. Sequences without an unambiguous match to a single V gene segment were excluded from the earlier analysis of 450 to 750 of the donors. In an earlier analysis of roughly 500 of the donors, V segments were called functional above 56.7% productive rearrangements and were called segregating when the between-donor standard deviation exceeded 5%. A statistical classification framework was developed to diagnose cytomegalovirus status using the catalog of TCR beta chain sequences. A later analysis assigned V and J genes by comparing TCR nucleotide sequences with IMGT/GENE-DB human TR gene sequences. The TCRdist pipeline was used in a later analysis to assign CDR3 sequences and most-parsimonious VDJ recombination scenarios. A later analysis defined each TCR beta chain by its CDR3 amino acid sequence plus V-gene family, and excluded reads lacking a unique V-gene family. As a way to deal with suspected cross-contamination and a sequencing artifact, a later analysis dropped 592 nucleotide sequences that were highly shared and had low generation probability. For each public chain, a later analysis derived a clonal expansion index from normalized ranks of inferred template counts within each repertoire. In a later analysis, generation probabilities were computed using a VDJ recombination model fitted to out-of-frame rearrangements, and the results were checked against IGoR. A later analysis scored TCR-TCR, TCR-HLA and TCR-CMV co-occurrence with hypergeometric tests, applying a repertoire-size bias correction to TCR pairs. To estimate false discovery rates, a later analysis permuted the HLA or CMV assignments 20 times. In a later analysis, co-occurring TCRs were grouped using DBSCAN, with TCRdist sequence similarity added in when clustering inside HLA-allele-positive subsets. Repertoires with fewer than 30,000 or more than 120,000 public chains, plus five repertoires with anomalous nucleotide sharing, were excluded from co-occurrence clustering. The source is immuneACCESS, and TCRdb retained only in-frame sequences with V and J called. Part of the clones is not carried over; for the studies checked, unresolved V genes explain less than half of this, and the remainder is unexplained. The V and J calls and clone size were taken over from that table, and D and trimming were inferred from the DNA. A total of more than 80,000 clones appear in this sample, about 78% of them only once. The ten most abundant clones make up roughly 4% of the sample.

The CDR1 and CDR2 encoded by the germline V gene are SQVTM and ANQGSEA. V is reduced by 5 bases and J by 5 bases, leaving a spacing of 9 bases between them. From its cysteine to its phenylalanine, the CDR3 spans 11 amino acids. CDR3 DNA is the only sequence kept; it has 33 bases, read in frame from the first base. The cohort was made up of approximately 670 healthy bone marrow donors. At the time of sampling, all cohort members were nominally healthy, though unrecorded immune exposures were likely present. The donor tested CMV seropositive, placing the donor among the 289 seropositive members of the cohort. A peripheral blood sample was collected from each donor, and TCR beta sequencing was performed on peripheral blood mononuclear cells. The Qiagen DNeasy Blood Extraction Kit was used to extract genomic DNA from the blood cell samples.

This clonotype was obtained from a middle-aged woman in good health and CMV-seropositive. The material sequenced was PBMCs. The chain employs TRBV29-1 and TRBJ2-5; no D gene is confidently identified. Read as DNA, the sequence is TGCAGCGTTTTTCTCGGGGAGACCCAGTACTTC. Translation gives CSVFLGETQYF. With the rest looked up from the reference TRBV29-1 and TRBJ2-5 genes rather than sequenced, the full variable domain is SAVISQKPSRDICQRGTSLTIQCQVDSQVTMMFWYRQQPGQSLTLIATANQGSEATYESGFVIDKFPISRPNLTFSTLTVSNMSPEDSSIYLCSVFLGETQYFGPGTRLLVL.